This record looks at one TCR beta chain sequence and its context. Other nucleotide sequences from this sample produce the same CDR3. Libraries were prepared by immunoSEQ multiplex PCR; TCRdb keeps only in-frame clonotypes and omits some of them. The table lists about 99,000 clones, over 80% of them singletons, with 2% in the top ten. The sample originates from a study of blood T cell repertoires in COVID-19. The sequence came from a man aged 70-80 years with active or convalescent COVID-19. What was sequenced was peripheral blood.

The CDR3 sequence is CASSRQGYGYTF. As DNA, the CDR3 is TGTGCCAGCAGTAGACAGGGGTATGGCTACACCTTC. The chain combines TRBV12-3 or TRBV12-4 with TRBJ1-2, with 8 bases fitting TRBD1. This CDR3 is 12 amino acids long. V shed 5 bases, J shed 5 bases, and the junction held 1 base outside the gene matches.